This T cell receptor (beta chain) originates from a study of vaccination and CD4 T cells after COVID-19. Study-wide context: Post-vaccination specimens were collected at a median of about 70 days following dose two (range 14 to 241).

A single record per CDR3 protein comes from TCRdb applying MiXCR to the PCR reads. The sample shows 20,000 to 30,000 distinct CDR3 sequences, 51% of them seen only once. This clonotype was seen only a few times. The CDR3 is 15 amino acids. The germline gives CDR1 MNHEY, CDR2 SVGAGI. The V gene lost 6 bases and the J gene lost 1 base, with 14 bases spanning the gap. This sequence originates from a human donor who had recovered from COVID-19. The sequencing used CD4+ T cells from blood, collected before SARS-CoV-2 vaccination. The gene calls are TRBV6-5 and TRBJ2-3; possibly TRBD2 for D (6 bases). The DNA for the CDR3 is TGTGCCAGCAGCTACAGAGCTAGCGGCACAGATACGCAGTATTTT. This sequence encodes CASSYRASGTDTQYF.